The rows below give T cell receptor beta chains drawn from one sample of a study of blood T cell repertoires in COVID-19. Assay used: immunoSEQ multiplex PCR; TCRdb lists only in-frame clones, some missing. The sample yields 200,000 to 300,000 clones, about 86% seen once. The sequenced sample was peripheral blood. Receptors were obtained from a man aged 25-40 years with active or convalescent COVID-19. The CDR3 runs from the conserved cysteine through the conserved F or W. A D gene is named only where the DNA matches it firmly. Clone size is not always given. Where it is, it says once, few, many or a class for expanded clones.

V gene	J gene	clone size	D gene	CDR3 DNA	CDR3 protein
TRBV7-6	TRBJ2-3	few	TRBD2	TGTGCCAGCAGCTTTAGCGGGGAAGGCTGGGATACGCAGTATTTT	CASSFSGEGWDTQYF
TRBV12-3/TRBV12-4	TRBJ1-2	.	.	TGTGCCAGCAGTCCCAACAGGGTAGATGGCTACACCTTC	CASSPNRVDGYTF
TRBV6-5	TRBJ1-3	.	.	TGTGCCAGCAGTTCCCTAGGCTATCGAAACACCATATATTTT	CASSSLGYRNTIYF
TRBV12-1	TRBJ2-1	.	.	TGTGCCAGCAGCCTCGAACCTAGCGGGGGATACAATGAGCAGTTCTTC	CASSLEPSGGYNEQFF
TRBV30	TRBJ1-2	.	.	TGTGCCTGGAGTGCAGGGCCGGGTGGCTACACCTTC	CAWSAGPGGYTF
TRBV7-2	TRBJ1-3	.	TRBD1	TGTGCCAGCAGCCCCGGGACAGGGTATGGTGGAAACACCATATATTTT	CASSPGTGYGGNTIYF
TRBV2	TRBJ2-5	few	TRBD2	TGTGCCAGTTCTAGCGGGGCACCACGATTCGCAGAGACCCAGTACTTC	CASSSGAPRFAETQYF
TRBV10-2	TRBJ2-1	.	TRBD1	TGCGCCAGCAGTGGTAAGGGACAGGGGAATTACAATGAGCAGTTCTTC	CASSGKGQGNYNEQFF
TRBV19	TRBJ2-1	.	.	TGTGCCAGTATTGGGGGGACAGCTTTCTCTGAGCAGTTCTTC	CASIGGTAFSEQFF
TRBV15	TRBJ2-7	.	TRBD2	TGTGCCACCAGGCAAACTAGCGGGGGGACGTACGAGCAGTACTTC	CATRQTSGGTYEQYF
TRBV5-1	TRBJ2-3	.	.	TGCGCCAGCAGCCCCGGTTCTCGGCCGGGGAACACAGATACGCAGTATTTT	CASSPGSRPGNTDTQYF
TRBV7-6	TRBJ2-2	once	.	TGTGCCAGCAGCTTAGGAGACGGGGAGCTGTTTTTT	CASSLGDGELFF
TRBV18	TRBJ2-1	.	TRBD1	TGTGCCAGCTCACCACCGGACAGGGTGGAAGACAATGAGCAGTTCTTC	CASSPPDRVEDNEQFF
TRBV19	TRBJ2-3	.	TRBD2	TGTGCCAGTGGACGGGGGCTAGCGGGGAACACAGATACGCAGTATTTT	CASGRGLAGNTDTQYF
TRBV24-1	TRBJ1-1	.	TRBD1	TGTGCCACCAGTGATTTGACAGGGGGCCTCACTGAAGCTTTCTTT	CATSDLTGGLTEAFF
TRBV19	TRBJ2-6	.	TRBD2	TGTGCCAGTAGTTCACTAGCGGGGGGTTTCTCTGGGGCCAACGTCCTGACTTTC	CASSSLAGGFSGANVLTF
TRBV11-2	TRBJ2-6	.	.	TGTGCCAGCAGCTTAACATCCGGGGCCAACGTCCTGACTTTC	CASSLTSGANVLTF
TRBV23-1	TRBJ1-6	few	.	TGCGCCAGCAGTCAAGAGGTTGACTATAATTCACCCCTCCACTTT	CASSQEVDYNSPLHF
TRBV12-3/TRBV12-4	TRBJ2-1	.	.	TGTGCCAGCAGTTTGACAGGCTACAATGAGCAGTTCTTC	CASSLTGYNEQFF
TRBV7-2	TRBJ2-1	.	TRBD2	TGTGCCAGCAGCCCACCCGGGGGGGGGAGCTCCTACAATGAGCAGTTCTTC	CASSPPGGGSSYNEQFF
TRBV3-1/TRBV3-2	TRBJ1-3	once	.	TGTGCCAGCAGCCTACAGGGAAACACCATATATTTT	CASSLQGNTIYF
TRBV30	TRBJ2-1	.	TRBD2	TGTGCCTGGAGTGTAGTCCGGACTAGCGCTGATGAGCAGTTCTTC	CAWSVVRTSADEQFF
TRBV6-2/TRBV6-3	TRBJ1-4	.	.	TGTGCCAGCAGTTACCCGGTCGAAGGGGCGAAGTCGGCGAATAATGAAAAACTGTTTTTT	CASSYPVEGAKSANNEKLFF
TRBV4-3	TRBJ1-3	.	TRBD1	TGCGCCAGCAGCCAAGGGACAGGTTGGTCGGACACCATATATTTT	CASSQGTGWSDTIYF
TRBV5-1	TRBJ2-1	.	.	TGCGCCAGCAGCCCGTCGTTGACTAGTTTCAGGAATGAGCAGTTCTTC	CASSPSLTSFRNEQFF
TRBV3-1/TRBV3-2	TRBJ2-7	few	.	TGTGCCAGCAGCCACCCAGAAACCTACGAGCAGTACTTC	CASSHPETYEQYF